This T cell receptor beta chain was identified in a study of cytomegalovirus exposure and HLA in healthy donors (dated by TCRdb to about 2017). With respect to the entire study: In an earlier analysis of several hundred of the donors, 250 to 300 Gb of sequence data and 95 million to 130 million unique TCR beta sequences from about 180 million T cells were reported. An early release that covered several hundred HLA-typed donors contained around 300 gigabases of sequencing data and 80 million or so unique TCR sequences. Of the 300 to 450 genotyped donors, roughly 80% were placed in the genetic ancestry cluster associated with self-reported Caucasian donors. The aim of the study was to test whether cataloging public T cell receptors could identify signatures of past pathogen exposure. Using immunosequencing, the study profiled T cell repertoires from 550 to 750 subjects and related those repertoires to cytomegalovirus serostatus. In addition to the first cohort of around 670 subjects, a separate validation cohort of around 110 different subjects was used. To predict cytomegalovirus infection status, the study combined high-throughput TCR immunosequencing, statistical association of individual TCRs with disease status, and machine learning. In a later analysis, previously published TCR beta repertoires from about 640 donors were re-analyzed and high-resolution HLA genotyping was added so that TCR occurrence patterns could be studied. The later analysis used no new phenotypic data to find candidate immune exposures, relying instead on TCR beta sequences and their occurrence across donors. To decide whether each TCR beta V gene segment behaved as functional or pseudogenic, an earlier analysis of approximately 620 of the donors relied on high-throughput TCR beta sequencing. Donor age, sex, ethnicity and CMV serostatus were collected together with the repertoire data. In a later genetic analysis, genome-wide SNP genotypes for 398 of the 666 donors were used, and that subset was treated as a discovery cohort. Every repertoire in the discovery cohort had been generated on one and the same sequencing platform. Both class I and class II loci were covered by HLA typing, at four-digit resolution. Typing coverage differed by locus: A, B, C, DRB1 and DQB1 were typed in roughly 620-630 donors, DQA1 in around 500, DPA1 in 600 to 610, and DPB1 in around 440. Because of strong linkage in the cohort, roughly five DR-DQ haplotypes were treated as single units for association and clustering. Among 300 to 450 genotyped donors of the cohort, an average of around 240,000 unique TCR beta nucleotide sequences were sequenced per donor, roughly 18% of them non-productive.

The method behind the library was the immunoSEQ multiplex PCR assay. A mixture of 60 forward primers for TCR Vbeta segments and 13 reverse primers for TCR Jbeta segments was used in the multiplex PCR. A multiplex PCR assay on genomic DNA amplified the CDR3 region of rearranged TCR beta genes. Amplified TCR beta libraries were sequenced as 87-base-pair reads on the Illumina HiSeq System. Per the authors' processing: A later analysis tallied around 87 million unique TCR beta chains across the 666 repertoires, and some 12 million of those chains were shared by two or more donors. A nearest-neighbor algorithm error-corrected the raw reads and collapsed the reads into unique sequences, merging closely related sequences to remove PCR and sequencing errors. CDR3 sequences were aligned to IMGT reference sequences to assign V, D and J gene segments. Each retained sequence needed at least a six-nucleotide match to both a V gene segment and a J gene segment. Rearrangements were classified as productive when the CDR3 lacked stop codons and remained in frame with V and J, and all other rearrangements were classified as non-productive. Following IMGT convention, CDR3 was defined as the stretch from the second conserved V-encoded cysteine up to the conserved J-encoded phenylalanine. Sequences without an unambiguous match to a single V gene segment were excluded from the earlier analysis of over 500 of the donors. An earlier analysis of a few hundred of the donors called V segments functional above 56.7% productive rearrangements and segregating when the between-donor standard deviation exceeded 5%. A statistical classification framework was built for diagnosing cytomegalovirus status from the catalog of TCR beta chain sequences. In a later analysis, V and J genes were assigned by comparing TCR nucleotide sequences against IMGT/GENE-DB human TR gene sequences. In a later analysis, CDR3 sequences and most-parsimonious VDJ recombination scenarios were assigned using the TCRdist pipeline. In a later analysis, every TCR beta chain was defined by the combination of its CDR3 amino acid sequence and its V-gene family, and reads without a unique V-gene family were dropped. A later analysis removed roughly 590 highly shared, low-generation-probability nucleotide sequences to deal with suspected cross-contamination and a sequencing artifact. In a later analysis, a clonal expansion index was calculated for each public chain from normalized within-repertoire ranks of inferred template counts. Generation probabilities in a later analysis came from a VDJ recombination model fitted to out-of-frame rearrangements, and those results were checked against IGoR. In a later analysis, hypergeometric tests were used to score TCR-TCR, TCR-HLA and TCR-CMV co-occurrence, with a repertoire-size bias correction applied to TCR pairs. False discovery rates were estimated in a later analysis by permuting HLA or CMV assignments 20 times. In a later analysis, co-occurring TCRs were grouped using DBSCAN, with TCRdist sequence similarity added in when clustering inside HLA-allele-positive subsets. For co-occurrence clustering, repertoires with fewer than 30,000 or more than 120,000 public chains were excluded, along with five repertoires with anomalous nucleotide sharing. Entries here come from immuneACCESS through TCRdb and include only in-frame sequences with V and J called. Some clones fail to appear in such tables; in the studies checked, an unresolved V gene covers under half of the shortfall, and the cause of the remainder is unknown. V and J calls and clone size follow that table, whereas D and trimming were derived from the DNA. The sample table records about 140,000 clones; roughly 80% of these occur just once. The top ten clones comprise under 7.5% of the sample.

Notes on this clone: Its specific antigen is unknown. Base qualities are missing; no much larger clone stands one base away.

On the study overall, not on this receptor specifically: Because the 87-base-pair reads could not distinguish some IMGT-functional V segments, including TRBV6-2 and TRBV6-3, those segments were excluded. A group of highly shared sequence variants was considered likely to be a technical artifact of the sequencing pipeline. A later analysis reported that several top co-occurrence clusters appeared linked to parvovirus B19, influenza, CMV and Epstein-Barr virus. The only immune exposure information available for the cohort was CMV serostatus. Linkage disequilibrium might explain the correlated functional status among segregating V segments, but an unknown experimental factor could not be ruled out. The authors suggested that the approach could potentially be generalized to other disease states and immunological phenotypes. An earlier analysis of 587 of the donors showed that most TCR beta V segments appeared in productive rearrangements either about 87% or about 30% of the time, which broadly matched IMGT annotations. In vitro tests confirmed that a few of the cytomegalovirus-associated TCR beta chains recognize cytomegalovirus antigens. The study listed 150 to 200 TCR beta chains as associated with cytomegalovirus. A further reported finding was that TCR beta sequences accurately predicted the HLA-A and HLA-B alleles for most subjects in the first cohort. Roughly uniform sequencing depth across donors was assumed in presence/absence analyses, although this assumption may not hold. Over 15 rarely observed V segments, including chromosome 9 orphons, were excluded from the earlier analysis of approximately 600 of the donors because counts were too low. Most CMV-associated TCR beta chains appeared to be HLA-restricted in a later analysis, and the HLA associations seemed to be driven largely by CMV exposure. Because HLA typing was unavailable for some donors at each locus, only the typed subset was used in association tests. A later genetic analysis reported fewer N-insertions in productive TCRs among donors in an Asian-associated ancestry cluster than the approximately 670-donor mean. Only TCR beta chains were sequenced in this cohort, and the absence of alpha or paired-chain data limited detectable features. Specific HLA alleles were associated with around 18,000 TCR beta sequences at a false discovery rate of 0.05 in a later analysis. Across donors, most TCR sequences were observed very rarely, whereas some public TCRs were present in many individuals. In a later analysis, TCR association rates were found to vary across HLA loci, with the most associated TCRs seen for DRB1 alleles and the fewest for HLA-C alleles. Assigning TCR associations to individual alleles was difficult when HLA alleles, especially DR and DQ, strongly co-occurred. In both the original and validation cohorts, the classifier was reported to diagnose cytomegalovirus status with high specificity and sensitivity. An association between a missense DCLRE1C variant and V-gene and J-gene trimming of TCR beta chains was found in a later genetic analysis and replicated in an independent cohort. A later analysis found that HLA-associated TCR beta chains were more clonally expanded and had lower generation probabilities than equally common non-associated chains.

The cohort was made up of under 800 healthy bone marrow donors. At the time of sampling, every cohort member was nominally healthy, though immune exposures that went unrecorded were likely present. The donor tested CMV seropositive and was one of the 289 seropositive cohort members. A peripheral blood sample was collected from each donor, and TCR beta sequencing was performed on peripheral blood mononuclear cells. Genomic DNA was extracted from the blood cell samples with the Qiagen DNeasy Blood Extraction Kit. Taken from cysteine to phenylalanine, the CDR3 has 15 residues. Only the CDR3 region is kept as DNA, spanning 45 bases read in frame from base 1. V loses 0 bases, J loses 2 bases, and the germline ends lie 10 bases apart. Taken from the germline V gene (reference sequence), the CDR1 and CDR2 loops are MNHEY and SMNVEV.

The chain is encoded by TRBV27 joined to TRBJ1-1, and possibly TRBD1, on 5 matching bases. The sequence was collected from a man aged 35 to 55 in good health and CMV-seropositive. The material sequenced was PBMCs. The CDR3 here reads CASSLSGGLNTEAFF. The DNA sequence is given as TGTGCCAGCAGTTTATCGGGGGGATTAAACACTGAAGCTTTCTTT.